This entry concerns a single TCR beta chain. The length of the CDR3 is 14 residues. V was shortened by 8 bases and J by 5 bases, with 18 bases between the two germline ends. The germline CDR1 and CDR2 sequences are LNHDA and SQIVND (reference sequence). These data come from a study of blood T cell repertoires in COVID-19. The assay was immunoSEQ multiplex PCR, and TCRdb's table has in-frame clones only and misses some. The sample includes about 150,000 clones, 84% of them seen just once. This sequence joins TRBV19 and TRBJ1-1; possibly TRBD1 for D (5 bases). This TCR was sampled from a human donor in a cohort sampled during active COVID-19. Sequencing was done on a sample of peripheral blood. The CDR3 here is CASRGPGIGTEAFF. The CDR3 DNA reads TGTGCCAGTCGTGGCCCAGGGATTGGAACTGAAGCTTTCTTT.